This passage covers 17 T cell receptor beta chains from one sample sequenced in a study of control samples from healthy donors and cancer patients. Produced via immunoSEQ multiplex PCR; TCRdb's table is partial and in-frame only. Here the sample spans about 48,000 clones, roughly 92% being singletons. Sample: PBMCs. All receptors derive from a woman aged 45-60 years with head and neck cancer.

The V call is TRBV6-1, the J call TRBJ2-3, with TRBD2 identical over 15 bases. The ends lost 4 bases at V and 6 bases at J; junction bases unmatched: 5. Germline CDR1 MNHNS, CDR2 SASEGT. The CDR3 loop spans 16 amino acids. The CDR3 DNA reads TGTGCCAGCAGTGGGGGGACTAGCGGGAGGCCCGATACGCAGTATTTT. This translates into CASSGGTSGRPDTQYF.

This clone was seen a few times. V is TRBV27 and J is TRBJ1-5; a possible D gene is TRBD1 (6 bases). This CDR3 is 16 amino acids long. Germline CDR1 is MNHEY and CDR2 is SMNVEV (reference sequence). V shed 5 bases and J shed 3 bases, with 17 bases lying between them. CDR3 protein: CASSPRSRGFNQPQHF. DNA of the CDR3: TGTGCCAGCAGTCCCCGGTCGAGGGGGTTCAATCAGCCCCAGCATTTT.

The chain recombines TRBV19 with TRBJ1-1; D perhaps matches TRBD1 (6 bases). The length of the CDR3 is 16 residues. Trimming removed 5 bases from V and 0 bases from J, with 16 bases in between. The germline gives CDR1 LNHDA, CDR2 SQIVND (reference sequence). Here the CDR3 DNA reads TGTGCCAGTAGTTCTTTGACAGGCCGGATGAACACTGAAGCTTTCTTT. As protein: CASSSLTGRMNTEAFF.

The gene calls are TRBV28 and TRBJ2-7; D is perhaps TRBD1 (6 bases). CDR1 is MDHEN, CDR2 SYDVKM, per germline. Trimming removed 7 bases from V and 4 bases from J, with 11 bases in between. This CDR3 region has 12 residues. The CDR3 DNA reads as TGTGCCAGCAAGCTCACAGGGTACGAGCAGTACTTC. This translates into CASKLTGYEQYF. Using reference TRBV28 and TRBJ2-7 for the parts outside the CDR3, the full variable domain is DVKVTQSSRYLVKRTGEKVFLECVQDMDHENMFWYRQDPGLGLRLIYFSYDVKMKEKGDIPEGYSVSREKKERFSLILESASTNQTSMYLCASKLTGYEQYFGPGTRLTVT.

This clone has just a few counts. V is TRBV6-1 and J is TRBJ1-1, with a weak D call TRBD1 (6 bases). This CDR3 contains 13 residues. From germline, CDR1 is MNHNS and CDR2 SASEGT. Trimming left V 2 bases short and J 4 bases short, with 8 bases between. The CDR3 reads CASSETGSTEAFF. The CDR3 bases are TGTGCCAGCAGTGAAACAGGGTCCACTGAAGCTTTCTTT.

This chain uses TRBV28 with TRBJ1-4; possibly TRBD1 for D (6 bases). Between the trimmed V and J ends, which lost 4 bases and 7 bases, there was a span of 7 bases. The CDR3 sequence is 12 residues long. Germline V gene lookup returns CDR1 MDHEN and CDR2 SYDVKM. The CDR3: CASSSTGEKLFF. CDR3 in DNA: TGTGCCAGCAGTTCGACAGGTGAAAAACTGTTTTTT.

The chain recombines TRBV5-1 with TRBJ2-4; D unresolved. This CDR3 spans 15 amino acids. Germline CDR1 is SGHRS and CDR2 is YFSETQ. Between the trimmed V and J ends, which lost 1 base and 4 bases, there was a span of 12 bases. CDR3 bases: TGCGCCAGCAGCTTGACCTATTCGGGTAAAAACATTCAGTACTTC. Protein: CASSLTYSGKNIQYF.

The chain recombines TRBV10-2 with TRBJ2-2; TRBD1 matches 8 bases. CDR1 and CDR2 (germline): WSHSY, SAAADI. This CDR3 spans 15 amino acids. V shed 6 bases, J shed 1 base, and the junction held 4 bases outside the gene matches. CDR3: CASSPGTGNTGELFF. DNA of the CDR3: TGCGCCAGCAGCCCCGGGACAGGGAACACCGGGGAGCTGTTTTTT.

This chain uses TRBV7-9 with TRBJ2-7; D might be TRBD2 (6 bases). Germline CDR1 is SEHNR and CDR2 is FQNEAQ (reference sequence). This CDR3 has 15 residues. Trimming took 5 bases from V and 0 from J, leaving 14 bases between them. In nucleotides, the CDR3 is TGTGCCAGCAGCCTCGGGGGAGACAGCTCCTACGAGCAGTACTTC. This translates into CASSLGGDSSYEQYF.

V gene TRBV7-2 combines with J gene TRBJ1-5; the D is unclear. The CDR3 loop spans 13 amino acids. Trimming shortened V by 1 base and J by 8 bases, and 9 bases separated the two germline ends. CDR1 and CDR2 from the germline V gene are SGHTA and FQGNSA. The DNA of the CDR3 is TGTGCCAGCAGCTTAGGGCAGTGGGAGCCCCAGCATTTT. Protein: CASSLGQWEPQHF.

CDR3 nucleotides: TGCGCCAGCAGCCCTCAGGGGGCCACCTACGAGCAGTACTTC. Its translation is CASSPQGATYEQYF. The rearrangement uses TRBV5-1 and TRBJ2-7, with TRBD1 identical over 8 bases. V was pared by 4 bases and J by 2 bases, with 5 bases of the junction left unmatched. Germline V gene data show CDR1 as SGHRS and CDR2 as YFSETQ. The CDR3 sequence is 14 residues long.

Turning to this clone: Within the sample, other DNA sequences also encode this same CDR3. The genes are TRBV15 and TRBJ2-1; D may be TRBD1 (6 bases). The V end was cut by 0 bases, the J end by 8 bases, with 8 bases between. The V gene's germline CDR1 is LNHNV and CDR2 YYDKDF (reference sequence). This CDR3 comprises 13 residues. The chain's CDR3 is CATSRDGGDEQFF. CDR3 coding DNA: TGTGCCACCAGCAGAGATGGGGGCGATGAGCAGTTCTTC.

To note about this clone: At one end, the junction sequence differs from germline, possibly due to a read error. The V call is TRBV7-2, the J call TRBJ2-2; D might be TRBD1 (6 bases). The CDR3 has 15 residues. Germline-derived CDR1 and CDR2 are SGHTA and FQGNSA. The CDR3 nucleotides read TGTGCCAGCAACTTAGTAGGGAAGGGGGCCGGGGAGCTGTTTTTT. Residues: CASNLVGKGAGELFF.

The chain combines TRBV10-3 with TRBJ2-1; 13 bases align to TRBD2. Per the germline V gene, CDR1 is ENHRY and CDR2 is SYGVKD. Losses at the gene ends were 10 bases for V and 7 bases for J; bases not matched to a gene: 10. CDR3 length: 15 residues. CDR3 bases: TGTGCCACCCTCGAGGGACTAGCGGGGTCTAATGAGCAGTTCTTC. As protein: CATLEGLAGSNEQFF.

The chain has TRBV28 and TRBJ2-7, with 8 positions matching TRBD1. The germline CDR1 and CDR2 sequences are MDHEN and SYDVKM. J lost 5 bases, V lost 6 bases, and 3 bases had no gene match. The CDR3 extends over 12 amino acids. CDR3 sequence (DNA): TGTGCCAGCAGCGACAGGGGACACGAGCAGTACTTC. Amino acids: CASSDRGHEQYF.

This rearrangement joins TRBV5-1 to TRBJ1-1; the D gene is possibly TRBD1 (5 bases). Germline V lookup: CDR1 SGHRS, CDR2 YFSETQ. V lost 4 bases and J 1 base, leaving 14 bases between the germline ends. This CDR3 region has 15 residues. In nucleotides, the CDR3 is TGCGCCAGCAGCCCCCAGGGCCCAGCGAACACTGAAGCTTTCTTT. It yields the protein CASSPQGPANTEAFF. The full variable domain, rest sourced from reference TRBV5-1 and TRBJ1-1, is KAGVTQTPRYLIKTRGQQVTLSCSPISGHRSVSWYQQTPGQGLQFLFEYFSETQRNKGNFPGRFSGRQFSNSRSEMNVSTLELGDSALYLCASSPQGPANTEAFFGQGTRLTVV.

The chain links TRBV6-5 to TRBJ2-2; D possibly uses TRBD1 or TRBD2 (5 bases each). Germline CDR1 is MNHEY and CDR2 is SVGAGI. This CDR3 has 14 residues. CDR3 DNA: TGTGGGGGACGACTGCCCCGAGACACCGGGGAGCTGTTTTTT. Translated: CGGRLPRDTGELFF.